Given below is one TCR beta chain in context. Germline CDR1 and CDR2: SGHRS and YFSETQ. The ends were cut back, 2 bases at V and 4 bases at J, with 16 bases in the middle. The CDR3 has 16 amino acids. This sample is part of a study of Ad26.COV2.S vaccination and SARS-CoV-2 variants. Treatment reported: around 19 received Ad26.COV2.S at low or high dose, single or two shots; 5 received placebo; per-sample allocation not given. Sampling happened 63 days after the first vaccine or placebo injection. Produced via immunoSEQ multiplex PCR; TCRdb's table is partial and in-frame only. Seen here are roughly 500,000 clones, roughly nine tenths observed once, and the top ten hold about 2.5%.

The clonotype was recovered from a person aged 18-65 years who received the Ad26.COV2.S COVID-19 vaccine or a placebo. J is TRBJ2-1 and V is TRBV5-1; D might be TRBD2 (6 bases). Specimen: peripheral blood, collected in a trial of Ad26.COV2.S vaccine versus placebo. CDR3 region: CASSFIGTHLYNEQFF. The CDR3 DNA reads TGCGCCAGCAGCTTCATTGGGACTCACCTTTACAATGAGCAGTTCTTC.